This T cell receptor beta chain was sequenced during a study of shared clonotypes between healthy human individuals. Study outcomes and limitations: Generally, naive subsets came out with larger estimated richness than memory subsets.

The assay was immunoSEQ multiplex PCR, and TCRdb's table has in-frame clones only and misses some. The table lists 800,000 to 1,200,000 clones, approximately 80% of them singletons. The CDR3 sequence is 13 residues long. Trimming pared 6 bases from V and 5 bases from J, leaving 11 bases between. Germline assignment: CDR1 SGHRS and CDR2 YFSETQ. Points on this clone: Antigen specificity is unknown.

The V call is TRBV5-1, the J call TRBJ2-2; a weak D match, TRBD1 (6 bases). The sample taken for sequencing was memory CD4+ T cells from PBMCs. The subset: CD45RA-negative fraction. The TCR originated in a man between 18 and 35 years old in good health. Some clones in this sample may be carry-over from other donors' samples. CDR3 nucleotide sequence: TGCGCCAGCAAGGGGGACGTAACCGGGGAGCTGTTTTTT. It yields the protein CASKGDVTGELFF.